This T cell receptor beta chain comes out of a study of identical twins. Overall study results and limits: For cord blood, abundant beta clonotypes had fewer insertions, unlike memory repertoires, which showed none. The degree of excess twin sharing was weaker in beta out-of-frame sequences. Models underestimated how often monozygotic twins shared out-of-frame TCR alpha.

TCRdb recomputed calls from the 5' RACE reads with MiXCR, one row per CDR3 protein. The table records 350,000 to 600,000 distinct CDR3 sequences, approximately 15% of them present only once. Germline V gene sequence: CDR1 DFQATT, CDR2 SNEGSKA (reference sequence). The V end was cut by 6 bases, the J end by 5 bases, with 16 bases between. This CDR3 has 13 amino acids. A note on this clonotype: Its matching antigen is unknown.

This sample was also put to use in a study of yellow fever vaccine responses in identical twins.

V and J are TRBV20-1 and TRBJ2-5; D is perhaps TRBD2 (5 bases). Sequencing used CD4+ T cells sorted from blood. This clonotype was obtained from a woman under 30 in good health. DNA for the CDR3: TGCAGTGCCATTCGAGGGCTTTCCGAGACCCAGTACTTC. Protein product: CSAIRGLSETQYF.